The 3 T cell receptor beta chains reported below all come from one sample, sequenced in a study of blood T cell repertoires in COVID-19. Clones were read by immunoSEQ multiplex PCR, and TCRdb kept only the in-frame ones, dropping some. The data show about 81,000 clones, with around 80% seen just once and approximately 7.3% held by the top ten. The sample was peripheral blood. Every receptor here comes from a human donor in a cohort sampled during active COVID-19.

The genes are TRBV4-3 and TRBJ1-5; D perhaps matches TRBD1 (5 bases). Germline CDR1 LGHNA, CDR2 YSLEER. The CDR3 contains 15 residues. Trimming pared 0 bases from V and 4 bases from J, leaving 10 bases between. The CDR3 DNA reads TGCGCCAGCAGCCAAGACGGACACCGGAATCAGCCCCAGCATTTT. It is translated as CASSQDGHRNQPQHF.

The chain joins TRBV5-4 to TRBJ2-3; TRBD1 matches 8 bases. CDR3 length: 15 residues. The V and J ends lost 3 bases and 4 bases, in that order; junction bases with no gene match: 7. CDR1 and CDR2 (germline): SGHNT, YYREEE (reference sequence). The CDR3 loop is CASSWGQEVPDTQYF. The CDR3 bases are TGTGCCAGCAGCTGGGGACAGGAGGTGCCAGATACGCAGTATTTT.

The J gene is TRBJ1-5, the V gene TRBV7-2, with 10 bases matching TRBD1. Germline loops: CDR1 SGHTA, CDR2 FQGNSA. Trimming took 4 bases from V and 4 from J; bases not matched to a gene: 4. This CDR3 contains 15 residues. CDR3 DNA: TGTGCCAGCAGCTACAGGGACAGGGGTAATCAGCCCCAGCATTTT. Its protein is CASSYRDRGNQPQHF.